The 30 T cell receptor beta chains below come from one sample, sequenced in a study of T-cell memory formation after mild COVID-19 (dated by TCRdb to the early 2020s). The method behind the library was 5' RACE. TCRdb names Illumina NovaSeq 6000 as the instrument used. TCRdb trimmed the raw reads at Q25, called clones with MiXCR and kept productive beta chains. Under each unique CDR3 protein, matching rows form one entry showing the most common genes and DNA. A total of approximately 180,000 distinct CDR3 sequences appear in this sample, 16% of them only once. Of the sample, around 2% is held by the ten largest clones. Input material: PBMCs or a T cell subset sorted from them (not recorded which). These receptor sequences come from an adult woman who had mild COVID-19 (a few samples of this study predate the infection). The sample titles of this study are shuffled in the database, so cell type and time point are left out; the donor was told from shared clones.

This clonotype was counted only a few times. This chain joins TRBV18 and TRBJ2-5, with D perhaps TRBD1 (6 bases). V lost 6 bases, J lost 5 bases, and 13 bases lay in between. CDR1 KGHSH and CDR2 LQKENI come from the germline V gene. This CDR3 comprises 13 residues. CDR3 region: CASSPTGYETQYF. DNA for the CDR3: TGTGCCAGCTCTCCGACAGGTTACGAGACCCAGTACTTC.

This chain links TRBV25-1 with TRBJ1-1, with D perhaps TRBD1 (5 bases). Trimming removed 10 bases from V and 2 bases from J, with 14 bases in between. The CDR3 spans 13 residues. Germline V gene data show CDR1 as MGHDK and CDR2 as SYGVNS. This CDR3 reads CATSPRDNTEAFF. The CDR3 DNA reads as TGTGCCACCTCCCCGCGGGACAACACTGAAGCTTTCTTT.

This clonotype was detected only a few times. This chain connects TRBV5-4 to TRBJ2-7; 8 nucleotides match TRBD1. The CDR3 loop spans 14 amino acids. Germline V gene sequence: CDR1 SGHNT, CDR2 YYREEE (reference sequence). J gave up 3 bases and V 0 bases, and 2 bases lay outside the gene matches. CDR3 DNA sequence: TGTGCCAGCAGCTTGGGAGACAGGGGCTACGAGCAGTACTTC. Translated: CASSLGDRGYEQYF.

The rearrangement links TRBV6-5 to TRBJ2-1; 9 bases are shared with TRBD2. Germline CDR1 MNHEY, CDR2 SVGAGI. The CDR3 sequence is 15 residues long. Trimming took 5 bases from V and 4 from J; bases not matched to a gene: 6. DNA for the CDR3: TGTGCCAGCAGTACAGGGACTAGCAAATACAATGAGCAGTTCTTC. This translates into CASSTGTSKYNEQFF.

This clonotype occurred many times. J is TRBJ2-1 and V is TRBV7-3, with 10 bases that match TRBD2. J gave up 8 bases and V 5 bases, and 12 bases lay outside the gene matches. In germline, CDR1 is SGHTA, CDR2 FQGTGA. The CDR3 has 16 residues. The CDR3 DNA reads as TGTGCCAGCAGCCCAGCCCCAAGCGGGGGGGGCGATGAGCAGTTCTTC. Translation: CASSPAPSGGGDEQFF.

The J gene is TRBJ2-5, the V gene TRBV5-1, with D possibly TRBD2 on 7 matching bases. Per the germline V gene, CDR1 is SGHRS and CDR2 is YFSETQ. The V gene lost 4 bases and the J gene lost 3 bases, with 16 bases spanning the gap. The CDR3 is made up of 15 amino acids. CDR3 bases: TGCGCCAGCAGCCTGGCGGGGGCCAGGGAAGAGACCCAGTACTTC. This encodes CASSLAGAREETQYF.

This clonotype has only a few counts. J is TRBJ1-1 and V is TRBV15, with D maybe TRBD1 (5 bases). The CDR3 length is 13 residues. V was shortened by 0 bases and J by 6 bases, with 8 bases between the two germline ends. In germline, CDR1 is LNHNV, CDR2 YYDKDF (reference sequence). The CDR3 DNA reads TGTGCCACCAGCAGAGATTGGGGGTCTGAAGCTTTCTTT. Encoded protein: CATSRDWGSEAFF.

A few counts support this clonotype. One end of the junction does not line up with germline, which may come from a read error. J is TRBJ2-2 and V is TRBV7-7; possibly TRBD1 or TRBD2 for D (5 bases each). The CDR3 spans 17 residues. CDR1 is SSHAT, CDR2 FNYEAQ, per germline (reference sequence). CDR3 coding DNA: TGTGCTAGCAGCTTAAGAGGGAGTGACAGAAACACCGGGGAGCTGTTTTTT. This sequence encodes CASSLRGSDRNTGELFF.

V usage is TRBV12-3 or TRBV12-4 and J usage is TRBJ1-1; 10 bases align to TRBD1. This CDR3 is 15 amino acids long. Trimming at V came to 2 bases and at J to 8 bases, leaving 8 bases not matched to a gene. The CDR3: CASSLYQDRGSEAFF. CDR3 bases: TGTGCCAGCAGTTTATATCAGGACAGGGGGTCAGAAGCTTTCTTT.

This sequence joins TRBV11-2 and TRBJ2-1, with 10 bases matching TRBD2. The CDR3 loop spans 16 amino acids. Losses at the gene ends were 5 bases for V and 3 bases for J; bases not matched to a gene: 7. Germline CDR1 is SGHAT and CDR2 is FQNNGV. The CDR3 region is CASSLLLAGGYNEQFF. The DNA of the CDR3 is TGTGCCAGCAGCCTCCTCTTAGCGGGGGGCTACAATGAGCAGTTCTTC.

This clonotype was detected many times. The germline gene is not matched at one end of the junction; a read error may be the cause. This sequence joins TRBV7-7 and TRBJ2-2; D is tentatively TRBD1 or TRBD2 (5 bases each). This CDR3 has 14 amino acids. Germline V CDR1 and CDR2: SSHAT, FNYEAQ (reference sequence). The CDR3 spells CASSLGTNTGELFF. The CDR3 bases are TGTGCTAGCAGCTTGGGGACCAACACCGGGGAGCTGTTTTTT. The full variable domain, in which reference TRBV7-7 and TRBJ2-2 provide the parts outside the CDR3, is GAGVSQSPRYKVTKRGQDVTLRCDPISSHATLYWYQQALGQGPEFLTYFNYEAQPDKSGLPSDRFSAERPEGSISTLTIQRTEQRDSAMYRCASSLGTNTGELFFGEGSRLTVL.

This clonotype occurred a few times. The chain combines TRBV2 with TRBJ2-4; 9 positions agree with TRBD1. In germline, CDR1 is SNHLY, CDR2 FYNNEI. The CDR3 sequence is 14 residues long. Germline trimming cut 9 bases from V and 7 bases from J; bases unmatched to any gene: 10. The CDR3 here is CASKPGTGSNIQYF. CDR3 nucleotides: TGTGCCAGTAAACCCGGGACAGGGAGCAACATTCAGTACTTC. Full variable domain (rest looked up from reference TRBV2 and TRBJ2-4): EPEVTQTPSHQVTQMGQEVILRCVPISNHLYFYWYRQILGQKVEFLVSFYNNEISEKSEIFDDQFSVERPDGSNFTLKIRSTKLEDSAMYFCASKPGTGSNIQYFGAGTRLSVL.

The chain is built from TRBV5-1 and TRBJ2-1; 9 bases are a match to TRBD1. The CDR3 consists of 18 residues. The V and J ends lost 1 base and 4 bases, in that order; junction bases with no gene match: 12. Germline loops: CDR1 SGHRS, CDR2 YFSETQ. CDR3 bases: TGCGCCAGCAGCTTGCCGCGTGGGACAGGGAGCGGGTACAATGAGCAGTTCTTC. Its protein is CASSLPRGTGSGYNEQFF.

This clonotype was picked up many times. V gene TRBV20-1 combines with J gene TRBJ2-1; 8 nucleotides align to TRBD2. The CDR3 extends over 13 amino acids. Germline CDR1 reads DFQATT; CDR2 reads SNEGSKA (reference sequence). V was clipped by 0 bases and J by 9 bases; unmatched bases: 4. DNA of the CDR3: TGCAGTGCTAGAGATTCCCTAGCGGGTGAGCAGTTCTTC. Translated: CSARDSLAGEQFF.

This clonotype has more than one count but fewer than ten. The germline gene is not matched at one end of the junction; a read error may be the cause. This chain connects TRBV5-1 to TRBJ2-4, with D maybe TRBD1 (5 bases). CDR3 length: 14 amino acids. Germline-derived CDR1 and CDR2 are SGHRS and YFSETQ. CDR3 sequence (DNA): TGCCCCAGCAGCTTGGCCACAGGAGAAAACATTCAGTACTTC. Protein product: CPSSLATGENIQYF.

This sequence joins TRBV7-6 and TRBJ1-2, with D possibly matching TRBD1 (6 bases). Per the germline V gene, CDR1 is SGHVS and CDR2 is FNYEAQ. The CDR3 is 17 amino acids. V shed 3 bases and J shed 8 bases, with 25 bases lying between them. The CDR3 is CASSFRAAEQGEGGYTF. DNA of the CDR3: TGTGCCAGCAGCTTTCGGGCTGCAGAACAGGGAGAAGGCGGCTACACCTTC. Drawing the rest from reference TRBV7-6 and TRBJ1-2, the complete variable domain is GAGVSQSPRYKVTKRGQDVALRCDPISGHVSLYWYRQALGQGPEFLTYFNYEAQQDKSGLPNDRFSAERPEGSISTLTIQRTEQRDSAMYRCASSFRAAEQGEGGYTFGSGTRLTVV.

This clonotype appeared a few times. This chain links TRBV29-1 with TRBJ2-7, with 8 bases fitting TRBD2. This CDR3 is built from 14 residues. The ends lost 4 bases at V and 2 bases at J; junction bases unmatched: 7. Germline CDR1 and CDR2: SQVTM and ANQGSEA. CDR3 region: CSVVYSGATYEQYF. The CDR3 DNA reads TGCAGCGTTGTTTATAGCGGGGCAACCTACGAGCAGTACTTC.

This clonotype was seen a few times. This chain links TRBV6-1 with TRBJ2-5; 8 bases map to TRBD2. The CDR3 covers 15 residues. The V gene's germline CDR1 is MNHNS and CDR2 SASEGT. V lost 6 bases to trimming and J lost 5 bases; unmatched junction nucleotides: 11. The CDR3 protein is CASRGSIAGSETQYF. CDR3 coding DNA: TGTGCCAGCAGAGGTTCAATAGCGGGGTCGGAGACCCAGTACTTC.

This clonotype has a count of ten or more. The chain links TRBV6-5 to TRBJ2-5; TRBD2 agrees at 9 bases. Germline trimming cut 2 bases from V and 5 bases from J; bases unmatched to any gene: 9. The germline V gene has CDR1 MNHEY and CDR2 SVGAGI. The CDR3 is made up of 16 amino acids. CDR3 DNA: TGTGCCAGCAGTTACCAGGGCGGGAGGGCCCGTGAGACCCAGTACTTC. Translation: CASSYQGGRARETQYF.

This clonotype has only a few counts. The chain is built from TRBV7-2 and TRBJ1-2; D remains ambiguous. Germline V gene data show CDR1 as SGHTA and CDR2 as FQGNSA. CDR3 size: 13 residues. Trimming cost V 3 bases and J 4 bases, with 9 bases left between them. In nucleotides, the CDR3 is TGTGCCAGCAGCTTGTACGGATCCTATGGCTACACCTTC. Translated, it gives CASSLYGSYGYTF.

This clonotype occurred a few times. This chain joins TRBV5-1 and TRBJ2-3; D perhaps matches TRBD2 (6 bases). V lost 0 bases and J lost 8, with 16 bases in between. CDR3 length: 15 residues. Per the germline V gene, CDR1 is SGHRS and CDR2 is YFSETQ. CDR3 sequence (DNA): TGCGCCAGCAGCTTGGACAGGTTGAGGCGGGGTACGCAGTATTTT. Protein: CASSLDRLRRGTQYF. Full variable domain (remainder filled in from reference TRBV5-1 and TRBJ2-3): KAGVTQTPRYLIKTRGQQVTLSCSPISGHRSVSWYQQTPGQGLQFLFEYFSETQRNKGNFPGRFSGRQFSNSRSEMNVSTLELGDSALYLCASSLDRLRRGTQYFGPGTRLTVL.

The sample holds a few counts of this clonotype. The J gene is TRBJ2-2, the V gene TRBV2; D is undetermined. This CDR3 is built from 14 residues. Germline V gene lookup returns CDR1 SNHLY and CDR2 FYNNEI. The V and J ends lost 0 bases and 6 bases respectively, with 8 bases between them. The CDR3 DNA reads TGTGCCAGCAGTGAAGCGCTGCCACCCGGGGAGCTGTTTTTT. It specifies CASSEALPPGELFF.

This clonotype was recorded a few times. The rearrangement uses TRBV6-2 or TRBV6-3 and TRBJ2-7; D is unresolved. The V end was cut by 2 bases, the J end by 6 bases, with 11 bases between. CDR1 is MNHEY and CDR2 is SVGEGT in the germline V gene. CDR3 size: 13 residues. The CDR3 DNA reads as TGTGCCAGCAGTTACCTGTCGGACGGCGAGCAGTACTTC. Translating gives CASSYLSDGEQYF.

There are a few counts of this clonotype. The chain employs TRBV27 and TRBJ1-5; D possibly corresponds to TRBD1 (5 bases). There are 14 residues in the CDR3. Deletions cut 0 bases from V and 2 bases from J, with 5 bases between. Germline lookup yields CDR1 MNHEY and CDR2 SMNVEV (reference sequence). CDR3 coding DNA: TGTGCCAGCAGTTTATCGGGACGCAATCAGCCCCAGCATTTT. It encodes CASSLSGRNQPQHF.

This clonotype was observed a handful of times. The gene calls are TRBV3-1 and TRBJ1-1; D might be TRBD1 (6 bases). In germline, CDR1 is LGHDT, CDR2 YNNKEL (reference sequence). Trimming removed 4 bases at V and 8 bases at J, with 20 bases between. CDR3 length: 15 residues. This CDR3 is CASSPRRTAAQEAFF. CDR3 DNA sequence: TGTGCCAGCAGCCCGCGGAGGACAGCCGCGCAAGAAGCTTTCTTT. Combining the CDR3 with reference TRBV3-1 and TRBJ1-1 gives the whole variable domain DTAVSQTPKYLVTQMGNDKSIKCEQNLGHDTMYWYKQDSKKFLKIMFSYNNKELIINETVPNRFSPKSPDKAHLNLHINSLELGDSAVYFCASSPRRTAAQEAFFGQGTRLTVV.

The rearrangement links TRBV12-3 or TRBV12-4 to TRBJ2-3; D possibly corresponds to TRBD1 (6 bases). With 4 bases removed from V and 4 bases from J, the gap between germline ends came to 21 bases. The CDR3 loop spans 17 amino acids. The CDR3 is CASSSWLGRGIADTQYF. CDR3 DNA: TGTGCCAGCAGTTCCTGGTTGGGCAGGGGAATCGCAGATACGCAGTATTTT.

The chain couples TRBV24-1 to TRBJ2-1, with unresolved D. Deletions cut 11 bases from V and 5 bases from J, with 12 bases between. The CDR3 length is 12 residues. The germline V gene encodes CDR1 KGHDR and CDR2 SFDVKD. The chain's CDR3 is CAIGKDDNEQFF. Written as DNA, the CDR3 is TGTGCCATCGGCAAGGATGACAATGAGCAGTTCTTC.

The sample holds a few counts of this clonotype. V gene TRBV2 combines with J gene TRBJ2-3; 7 bases are shared with TRBD1. V trimming: 7 bases; J trimming: 2 bases; junction bases outside the gene matches: 9. This CDR3 is built from 15 residues. Germline V gene data show CDR1 as SNHLY and CDR2 as FYNNEI. The CDR3 DNA reads TGTGCCAGCACCGTGACAGGGTCTTTCACAGATACGCAGTATTTT. It yields the protein CASTVTGSFTDTQYF.

The V and J genes are TRBV7-9 and TRBJ2-7, with 7 bases matching TRBD2. CDR1 is SEHNR, CDR2 FQNEAQ, per germline (reference sequence). The CDR3 consists of 15 residues. Trimming took 4 bases from V and 4 from J; bases not matched to a gene: 10. The CDR3 sequence is CASSSSGTTIYEQYF. Here the CDR3 DNA reads TGTGCCAGCAGCTCCTCCGGGACTACAATATACGAGCAGTACTTC.

The chain couples TRBV6-5 to TRBJ1-1, with D perhaps matching TRBD1 (6 bases). Germline V CDR1 and CDR2: MNHEY, SVGAGI. The CDR3 loop spans 13 amino acids. Trimming stripped 6 bases from V and 13 bases from J, with 21 bases between. CDR3 loop: CASRVTRDMEGFF. CDR3 nucleotides: TGTGCCAGCAGAGTTACCAGGGACATGGAGGGTTTCTTT.